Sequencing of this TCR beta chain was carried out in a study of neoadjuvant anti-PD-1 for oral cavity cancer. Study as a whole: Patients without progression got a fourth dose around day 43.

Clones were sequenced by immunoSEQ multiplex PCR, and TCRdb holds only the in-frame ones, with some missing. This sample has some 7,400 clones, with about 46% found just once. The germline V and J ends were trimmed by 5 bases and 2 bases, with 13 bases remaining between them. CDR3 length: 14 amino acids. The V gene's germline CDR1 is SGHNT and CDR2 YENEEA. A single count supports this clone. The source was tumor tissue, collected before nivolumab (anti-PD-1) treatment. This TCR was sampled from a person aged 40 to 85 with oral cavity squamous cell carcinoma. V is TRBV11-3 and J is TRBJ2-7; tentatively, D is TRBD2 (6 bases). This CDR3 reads CASSPRDWTYEQYF. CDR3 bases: TGTGCCAGCAGCCCCAGGGACTGGACCTACGAGCAGTACTTC.